The 2 T cell receptor beta chains reported below all come from one sample, sequenced in a study of blood T cells in healthy people across ages (dated by TCRdb to the mid-2010s). Libraries came from 5' RACE. Sequenced on an Illumina HiSeq 2500. A second PCR of about 6 to 12 cycles was performed with a sample-barcoded 5' primer and a J-beta primer mix. TCRdb itself trimmed the public reads at Q25 with fastp, ran MiXCR and retained productive beta chains. Identical CDR3 protein sequences are pooled into one entry, listed with their most common genes and DNA. The sample table holds about 1.7 million distinct CDR3 sequences, of which roughly 27% were seen once. Approximately 7.7% of the sample rests with the top ten. The sample comprised blood. Every receptor here comes from a woman aged 30 to 39 in good health.

The chain's CDR3 is CASSPERFGFLEDGELFF. The CDR3 coding sequence is TGTGCCAGCAGCCCCGAAAGGTTCGGGTTCCTCGAGGACGGGGAGCTGTTTTTT. The J gene is TRBJ2-2, the V gene TRBV9; no definite D call. The ends were cut back, 4 bases at V and 7 bases at J, with 26 bases in the middle. The CDR3 loop spans 18 amino acids. From germline, CDR1 is SGDLS and CDR2 YYNGEE.

The V and J genes are TRBV20-1 and TRBJ2-1; 8 nucleotides agree with TRBD2. The CDR3 sequence is 16 residues long. The germline V gene has CDR1 DFQATT and CDR2 SNEGSKA (reference sequence). V lost 0 bases, J lost 8 bases, and 12 bases stayed unmatched. CDR3 sequence (DNA): TGCAGTGCTAGAGATTCGAAAGCGGGAGAGGGGTATGAGCAGTTCTTC. Translation gives CSARDSKAGEGYEQFF.